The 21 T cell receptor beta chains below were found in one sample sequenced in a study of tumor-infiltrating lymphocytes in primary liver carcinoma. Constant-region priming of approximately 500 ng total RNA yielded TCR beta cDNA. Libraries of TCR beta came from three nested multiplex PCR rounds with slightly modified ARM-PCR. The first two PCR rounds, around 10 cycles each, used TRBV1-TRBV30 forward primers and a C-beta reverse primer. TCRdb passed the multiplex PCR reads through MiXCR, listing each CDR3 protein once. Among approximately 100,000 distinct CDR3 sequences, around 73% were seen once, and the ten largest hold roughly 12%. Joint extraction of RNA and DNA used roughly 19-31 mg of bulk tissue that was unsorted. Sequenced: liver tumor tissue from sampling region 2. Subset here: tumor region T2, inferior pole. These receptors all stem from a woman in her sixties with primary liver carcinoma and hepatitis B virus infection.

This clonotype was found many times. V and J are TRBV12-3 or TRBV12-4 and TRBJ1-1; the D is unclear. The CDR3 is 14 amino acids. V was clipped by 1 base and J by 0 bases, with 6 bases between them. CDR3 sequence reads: CASSLGRVNTEAFF. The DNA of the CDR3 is TGTGCCAGCAGTTTAGGGAGGGTGAACACTGAAGCTTTCTTT.

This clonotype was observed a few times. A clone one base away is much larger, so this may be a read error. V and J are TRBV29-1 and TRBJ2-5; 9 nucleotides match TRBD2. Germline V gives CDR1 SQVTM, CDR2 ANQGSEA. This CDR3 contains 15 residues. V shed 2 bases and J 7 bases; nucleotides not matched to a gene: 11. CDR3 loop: CSVERDSGSRRTQYF. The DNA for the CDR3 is TGCAGCGTTGAACGGGATAGCGGGAGTCGAAGGACCCAGTACTTC.

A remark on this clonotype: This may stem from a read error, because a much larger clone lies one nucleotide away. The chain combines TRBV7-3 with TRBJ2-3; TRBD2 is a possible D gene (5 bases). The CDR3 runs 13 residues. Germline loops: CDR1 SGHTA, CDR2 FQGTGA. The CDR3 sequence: CASSLISADMQYF. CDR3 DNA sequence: TGTGCCAGCAGCTTAATTAGCGCGGATATGCAGTATTTT.

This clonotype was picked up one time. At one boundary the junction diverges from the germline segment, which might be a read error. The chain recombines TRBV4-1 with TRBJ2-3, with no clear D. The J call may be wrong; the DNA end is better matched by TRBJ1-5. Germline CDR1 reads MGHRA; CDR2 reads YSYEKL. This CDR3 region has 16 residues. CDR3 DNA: TGCGCCAACAGCCAAGATGGGAGGGCTAGCACAGATACGCAGCATTTT. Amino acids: CANSQDGRASTDTQHF.

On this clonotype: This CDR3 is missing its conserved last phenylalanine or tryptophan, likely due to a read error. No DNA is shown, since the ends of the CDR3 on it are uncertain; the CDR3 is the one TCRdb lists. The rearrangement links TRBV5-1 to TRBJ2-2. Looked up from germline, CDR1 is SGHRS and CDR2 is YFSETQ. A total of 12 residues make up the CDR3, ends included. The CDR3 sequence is CASTGNTGELFI.

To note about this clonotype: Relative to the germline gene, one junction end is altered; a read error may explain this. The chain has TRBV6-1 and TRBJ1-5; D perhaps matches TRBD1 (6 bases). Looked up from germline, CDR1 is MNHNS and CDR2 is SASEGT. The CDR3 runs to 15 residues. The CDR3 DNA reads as TGTGCCAGCAGAGATAAGGGAACAGGGTTTCAGTCCCAGAATTTT. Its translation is CASRDKGTGFQSQNF.

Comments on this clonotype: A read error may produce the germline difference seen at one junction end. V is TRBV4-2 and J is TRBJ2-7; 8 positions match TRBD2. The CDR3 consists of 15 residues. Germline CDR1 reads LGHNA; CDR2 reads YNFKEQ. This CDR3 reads CASSQSGSSYYGQYF. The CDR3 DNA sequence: TGTGCCAGCAGCCAAAGCGGGAGCTCCTACTACGGGCAGTACTTC.

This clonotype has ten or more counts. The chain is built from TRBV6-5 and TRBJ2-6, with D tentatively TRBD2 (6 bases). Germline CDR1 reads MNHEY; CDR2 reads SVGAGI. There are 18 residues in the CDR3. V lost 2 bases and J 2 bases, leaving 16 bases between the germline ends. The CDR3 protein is CASSYRDGGLAGANVLTF. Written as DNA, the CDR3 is TGTGCCAGCAGTTACCGGGACGGAGGGCTCGCTGGGGCCAACGTCCTGACTTTC.

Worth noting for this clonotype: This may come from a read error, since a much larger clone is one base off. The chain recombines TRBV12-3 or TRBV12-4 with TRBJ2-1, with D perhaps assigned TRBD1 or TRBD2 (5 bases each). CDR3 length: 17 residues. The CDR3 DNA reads TGTGCCAGCAGTTTGTGGGACCCCCTGAGCTCCTACAATGTGCAGTTCTTC. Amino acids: CASSLWDPLSSYNVQFF.

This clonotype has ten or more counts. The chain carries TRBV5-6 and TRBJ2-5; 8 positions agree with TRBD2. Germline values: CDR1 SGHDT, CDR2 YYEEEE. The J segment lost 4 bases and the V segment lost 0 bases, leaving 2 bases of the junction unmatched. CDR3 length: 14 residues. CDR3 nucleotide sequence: TGTGCCAGCAGCTTGGCAGCGGGAGTAGAGACCCAGTACTTC. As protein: CASSLAAGVETQYF.

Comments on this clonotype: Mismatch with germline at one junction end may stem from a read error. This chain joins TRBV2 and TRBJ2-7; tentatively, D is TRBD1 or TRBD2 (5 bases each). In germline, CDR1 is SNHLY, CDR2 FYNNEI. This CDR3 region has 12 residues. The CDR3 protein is CTSSEPGSEQYF. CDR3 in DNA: TGTACCAGCAGTGAGCCAGGGAGCGAGCAGTACTTC.

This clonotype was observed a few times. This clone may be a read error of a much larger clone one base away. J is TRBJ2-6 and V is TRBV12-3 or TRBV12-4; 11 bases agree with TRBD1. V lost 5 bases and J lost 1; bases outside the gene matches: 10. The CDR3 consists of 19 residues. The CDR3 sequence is CASSPRTGGAFSGANVLTF. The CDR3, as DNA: TGTGCCAGCAGTCCCAGGACAGGGGGCGCCTTTTCTGGGGCCAACGTCCTGACTTTC.

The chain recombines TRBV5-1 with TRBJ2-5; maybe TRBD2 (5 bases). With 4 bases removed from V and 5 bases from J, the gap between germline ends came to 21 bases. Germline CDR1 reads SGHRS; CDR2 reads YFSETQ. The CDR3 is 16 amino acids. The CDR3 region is CASSPEQIREKETQYF. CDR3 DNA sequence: TGCGCCAGCAGCCCGGAACAGATAAGGGAGAAGGAGACCCAGTACTTC.

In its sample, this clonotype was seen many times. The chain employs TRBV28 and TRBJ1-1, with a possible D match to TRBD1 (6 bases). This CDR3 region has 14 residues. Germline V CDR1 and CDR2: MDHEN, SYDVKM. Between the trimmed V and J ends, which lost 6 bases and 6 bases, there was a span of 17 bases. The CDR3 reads CASSSPGEWAEAFF. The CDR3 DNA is TGTGCCAGCAGCTCCCCAGGGGAGTGGGCTGAAGCTTTCTTT.

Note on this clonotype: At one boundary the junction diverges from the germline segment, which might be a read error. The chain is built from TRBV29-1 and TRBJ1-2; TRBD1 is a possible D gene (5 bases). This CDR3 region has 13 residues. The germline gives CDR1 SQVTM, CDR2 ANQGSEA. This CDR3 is CRVEAGRERGYTF. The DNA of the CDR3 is TGCAGGGTTGAGGCGGGGCGCGAAAGGGGCTACACATTC.

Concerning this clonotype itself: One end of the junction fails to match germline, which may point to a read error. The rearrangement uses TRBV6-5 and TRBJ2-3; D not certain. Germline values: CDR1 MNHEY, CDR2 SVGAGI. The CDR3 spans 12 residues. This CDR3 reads CASSPYTDTQYF. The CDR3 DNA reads TGTGCCAGCAGTCCCTATACTGATACACAGTATTTT.

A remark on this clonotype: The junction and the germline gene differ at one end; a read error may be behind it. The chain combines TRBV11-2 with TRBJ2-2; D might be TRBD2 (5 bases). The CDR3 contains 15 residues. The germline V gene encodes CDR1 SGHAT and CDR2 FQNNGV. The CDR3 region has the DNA TGTGTCGGCAGCCCTCCGCAAGGACCGACCGGGGAGCTTTTTTTT. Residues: CVGSPPQGPTGELFF.

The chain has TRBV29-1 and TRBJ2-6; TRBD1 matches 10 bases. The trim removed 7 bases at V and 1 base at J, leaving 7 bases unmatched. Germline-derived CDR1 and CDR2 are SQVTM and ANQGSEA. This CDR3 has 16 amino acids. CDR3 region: CSAGTGDVSGANVLTF. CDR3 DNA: TGCAGCGCCGGGACAGGGGATGTTTCTGGGGCCAACGTCCTGACTTTC.

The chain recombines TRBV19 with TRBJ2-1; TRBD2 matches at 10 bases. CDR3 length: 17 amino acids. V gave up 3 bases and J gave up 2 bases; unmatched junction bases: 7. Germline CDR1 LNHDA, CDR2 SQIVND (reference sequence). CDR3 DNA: TGTGCCAGTAGTATTCAGTCGACTAGCGGGCCCTACAATGAGCAGTTCTTC. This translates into CASSIQSTSGPYNEQFF.

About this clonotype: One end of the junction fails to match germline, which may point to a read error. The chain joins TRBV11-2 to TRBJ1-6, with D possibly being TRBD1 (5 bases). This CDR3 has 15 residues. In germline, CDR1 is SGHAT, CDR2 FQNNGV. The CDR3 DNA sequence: TGTACTAGCAGCTTAGAAACAGGAGGCAATTTACCCCTCCACTTT. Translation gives CTSSLETGGNLPLHF.

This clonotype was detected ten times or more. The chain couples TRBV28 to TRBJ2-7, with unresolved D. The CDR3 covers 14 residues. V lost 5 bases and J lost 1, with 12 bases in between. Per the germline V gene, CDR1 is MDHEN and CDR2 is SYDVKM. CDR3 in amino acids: CASSHPRNSYEQYF. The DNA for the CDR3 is TGTGCCAGCAGTCATCCACGGAATTCCTACGAGCAGTACTTC.